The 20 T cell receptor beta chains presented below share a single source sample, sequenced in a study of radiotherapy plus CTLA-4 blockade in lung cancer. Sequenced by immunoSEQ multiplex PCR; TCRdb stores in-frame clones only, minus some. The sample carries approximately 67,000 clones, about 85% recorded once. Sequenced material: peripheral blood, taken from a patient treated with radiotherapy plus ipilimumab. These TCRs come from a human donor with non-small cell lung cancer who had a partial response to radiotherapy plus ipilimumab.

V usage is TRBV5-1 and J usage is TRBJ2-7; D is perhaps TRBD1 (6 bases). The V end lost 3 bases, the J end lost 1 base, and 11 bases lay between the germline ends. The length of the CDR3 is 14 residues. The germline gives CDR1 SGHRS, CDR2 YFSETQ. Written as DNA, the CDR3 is TGCGCCAGCAGCTCATCCGGACAGTCCTACGAGCAGTACTTC. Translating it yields CASSSSGQSYEQYF.

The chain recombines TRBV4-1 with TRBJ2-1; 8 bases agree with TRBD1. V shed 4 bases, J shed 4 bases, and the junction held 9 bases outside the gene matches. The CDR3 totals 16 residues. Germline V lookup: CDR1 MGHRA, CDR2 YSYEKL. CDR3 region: CASSPAGGYPYNEQFF. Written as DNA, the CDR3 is TGCGCCAGCAGCCCCGCAGGGGGCTATCCTTACAATGAGCAGTTCTTC.

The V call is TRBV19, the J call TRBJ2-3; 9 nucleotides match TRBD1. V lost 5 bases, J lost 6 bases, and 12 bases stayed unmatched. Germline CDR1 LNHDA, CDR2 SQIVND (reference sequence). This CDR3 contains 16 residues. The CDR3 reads CASSHDSGTGRDTQYF. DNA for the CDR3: TGTGCCAGTAGTCACGACTCCGGGACAGGGCGGGATACGCAGTATTTT.

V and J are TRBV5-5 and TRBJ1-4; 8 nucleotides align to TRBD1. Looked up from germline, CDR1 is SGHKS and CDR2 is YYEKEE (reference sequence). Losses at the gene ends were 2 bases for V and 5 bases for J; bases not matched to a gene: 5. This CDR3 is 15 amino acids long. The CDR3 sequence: CASSLLRTGNEKLFF. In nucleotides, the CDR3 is TGTGCCAGCAGCTTACTCCGGACAGGGAATGAAAAACTGTTTTTT.

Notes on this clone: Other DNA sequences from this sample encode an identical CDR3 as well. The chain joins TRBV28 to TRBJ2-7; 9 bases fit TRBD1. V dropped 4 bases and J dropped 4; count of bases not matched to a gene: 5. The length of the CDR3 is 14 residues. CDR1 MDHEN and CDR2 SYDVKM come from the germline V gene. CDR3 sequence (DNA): TGTGCCAGCAGTTCCGGGACAGGGTCGTACGAGCAGTACTTC. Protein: CASSSGTGSYEQYF.

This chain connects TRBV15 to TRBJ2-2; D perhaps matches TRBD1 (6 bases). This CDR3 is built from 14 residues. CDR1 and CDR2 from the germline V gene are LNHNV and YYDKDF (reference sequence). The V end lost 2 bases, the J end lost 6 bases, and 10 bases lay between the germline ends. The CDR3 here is CATSRSGTSGELFF. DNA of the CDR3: TGTGCCACCAGCAGATCTGGGACATCCGGGGAGCTGTTTTTT.

CDR3 in DNA: TGTGCCAGCAGCTTGCACAACTCCTACAATGAGCAGTTCTTC. Its translation: CASSLHNSYNEQFF. The rearrangement links TRBV5-5 to TRBJ2-1; D not resolved. Trimming took off 1 base at V and 0 bases at J, with 5 bases between the two ends. The CDR3 is 14 amino acids. CDR1 SGHKS and CDR2 YYEKEE come from the germline V gene (reference sequence). Supplemented by reference TRBV5-5 and TRBJ2-1, the full variable domain reads DAGVTQSPTHLIKTRGQQVTLRCSPISGHKSVSWYQQVLGQGPQFIFQYYEKEERGRGNFPDRFSARQFPNYSSELNVNALLLGDSALYLCASSLHNSYNEQFFGPGTRLTVL.

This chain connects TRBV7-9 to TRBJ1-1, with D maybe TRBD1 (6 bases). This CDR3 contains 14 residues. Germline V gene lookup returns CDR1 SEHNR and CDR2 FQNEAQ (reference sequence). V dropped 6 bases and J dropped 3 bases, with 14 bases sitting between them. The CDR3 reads CASSSPPGDTEAFF. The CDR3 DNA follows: TGTGCCAGCAGTTCACCCCCAGGGGACACTGAAGCTTTCTTT.

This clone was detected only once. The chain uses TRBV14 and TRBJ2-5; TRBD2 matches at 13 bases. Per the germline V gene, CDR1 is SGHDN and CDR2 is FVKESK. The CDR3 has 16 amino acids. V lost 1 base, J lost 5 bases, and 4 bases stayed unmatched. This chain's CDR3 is CASSQGTSGRGETQYF. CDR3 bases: TGTGCCAGCAGCCAAGGGACTAGCGGGAGAGGGGAGACCCAGTACTTC.

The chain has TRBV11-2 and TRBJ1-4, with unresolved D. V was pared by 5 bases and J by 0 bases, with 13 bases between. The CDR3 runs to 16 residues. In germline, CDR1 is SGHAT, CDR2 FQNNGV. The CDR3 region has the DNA TGTGCCAGCAGCAAAAACGTAGGAGCAACTAATGAAAAACTGTTTTTT. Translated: CASSKNVGATNEKLFF.

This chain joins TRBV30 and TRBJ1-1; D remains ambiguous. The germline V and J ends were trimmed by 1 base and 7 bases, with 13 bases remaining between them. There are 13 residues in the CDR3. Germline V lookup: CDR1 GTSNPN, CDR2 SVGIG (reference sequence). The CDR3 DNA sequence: TGTGCCTGGAGTGAGAGGGTGCAAGGTGAAGCTTTCTTT. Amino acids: CAWSERVQGEAFF.

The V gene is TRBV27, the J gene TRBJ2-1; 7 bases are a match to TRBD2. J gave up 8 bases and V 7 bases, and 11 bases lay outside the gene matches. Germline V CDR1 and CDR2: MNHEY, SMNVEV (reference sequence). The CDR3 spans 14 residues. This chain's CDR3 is CASTLGGSWDEQFF. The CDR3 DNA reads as TGTGCCAGCACCCTAGGCGGGAGCTGGGATGAGCAGTTCTTC.

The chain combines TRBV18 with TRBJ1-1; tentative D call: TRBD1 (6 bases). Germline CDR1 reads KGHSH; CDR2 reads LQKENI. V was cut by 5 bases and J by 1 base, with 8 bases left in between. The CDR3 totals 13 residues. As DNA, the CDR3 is TGTGCCAGCTCAGGACAGCCGAACACTGAAGCTTTCTTT. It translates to CASSGQPNTEAFF.

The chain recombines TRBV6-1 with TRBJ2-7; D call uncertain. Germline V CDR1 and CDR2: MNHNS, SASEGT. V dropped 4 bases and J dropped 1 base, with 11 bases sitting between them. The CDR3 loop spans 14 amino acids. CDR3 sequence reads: CASSAEFRSYEQYF. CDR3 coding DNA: TGTGCCAGCAGTGCCGAGTTTCGGTCCTACGAGCAGTACTTC.

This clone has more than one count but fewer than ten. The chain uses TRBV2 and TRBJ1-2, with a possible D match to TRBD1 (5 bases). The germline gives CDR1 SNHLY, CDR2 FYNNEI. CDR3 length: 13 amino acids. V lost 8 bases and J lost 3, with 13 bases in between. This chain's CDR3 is CASSGGYDYGYTF. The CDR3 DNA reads TGTGCCAGCTCTGGGGGGTACGACTATGGCTACACCTTC. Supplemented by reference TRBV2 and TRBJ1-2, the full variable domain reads EPEVTQTPSHQVTQMGQEVILRCVPISNHLYFYWYRQILGQKVEFLVSFYNNEISEKSEIFDDQFSVERPDGSNFTLKIRSTKLEDSAMYFCASSGGYDYGYTFGSGTRLTVV.

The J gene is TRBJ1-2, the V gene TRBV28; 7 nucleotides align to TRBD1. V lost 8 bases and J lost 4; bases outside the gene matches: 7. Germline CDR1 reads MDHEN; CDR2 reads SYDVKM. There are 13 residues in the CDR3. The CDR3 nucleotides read TGTGCCAGCTGGCTAGGGGGCGGCTATGGCTACACCTTC. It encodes CASWLGGGYGYTF.

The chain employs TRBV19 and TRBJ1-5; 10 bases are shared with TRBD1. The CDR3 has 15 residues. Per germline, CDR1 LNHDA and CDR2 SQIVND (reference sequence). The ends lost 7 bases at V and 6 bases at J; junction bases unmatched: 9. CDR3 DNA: TGTGCCAGTACCCAGACAGGGGGCGCGGGTCAGCCCCAGCATTTT. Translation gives CASTQTGGAGQPQHF.

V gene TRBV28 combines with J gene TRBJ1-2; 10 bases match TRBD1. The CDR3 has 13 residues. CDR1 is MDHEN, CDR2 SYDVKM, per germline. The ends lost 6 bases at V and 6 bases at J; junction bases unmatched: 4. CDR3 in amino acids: CASRTGTGDGYTF. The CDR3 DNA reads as TGTGCCAGCAGAACCGGGACAGGGGATGGCTACACCTTC.

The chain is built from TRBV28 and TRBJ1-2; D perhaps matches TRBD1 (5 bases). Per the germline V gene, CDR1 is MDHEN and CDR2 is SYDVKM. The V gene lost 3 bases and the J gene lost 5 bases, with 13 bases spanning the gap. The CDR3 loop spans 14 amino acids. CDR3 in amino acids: CASSLPARGYGYTF. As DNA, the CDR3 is TGTGCCAGCAGTTTGCCCGCTCGGGGGTATGGCTACACCTTC.

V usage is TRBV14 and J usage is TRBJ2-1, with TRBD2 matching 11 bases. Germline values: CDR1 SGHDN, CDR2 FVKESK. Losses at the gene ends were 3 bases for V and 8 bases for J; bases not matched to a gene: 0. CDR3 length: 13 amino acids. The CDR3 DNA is TGTGCCAGCAGCCAGGGACTAGCGGATGAGCAGTTCTTC. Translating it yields CASSQGLADEQFF.